This TCR beta chain was retrieved from a study of T cell repertoires in cytomegalovirus infection. Overall study: Recently identified HLA-C-restricted CMV epitopes were used, and well-studied HLA-B-restricted CMV epitopes were used as well. In public TCR beta signatures, there were indications of both CMV infection and matching HLA type. Study-level findings and limits: Identification of carriers of CMV plus the relevant HLA was achieved through cumulative public TCR beta family frequency. HLA-C-restricted CMV clonotypes gave the most frequent clonotype in two of eight donors.

Trimming took 5 bases from V and 5 from J; bases not matched to a gene: 9. The germline V gene encodes CDR1 SGHTA and CDR2 FQGNSA. CDR3 length: 15 residues. This clonotype was seen at least ten times. What it binds is unknown. TCRdb passed the reads through MiXCR, listing each CDR3 protein once. The sample records some 200,000 distinct CDR3 sequences, about 40% being singletons. This TCR was recovered from a human donor in good health (CMV status not recorded). Some clones in this sample may be carry-over from other donors' samples. The chain combines TRBV7-2 with TRBJ2-3; TRBD1 matches 8 bases. The sample here was CD8+ T cells from cultured PBMCs, taken from culture after CMV antigen stimulation. CDR3 region: CASSNRDRFIDTQYF. Written as DNA, the CDR3 is TGTGCCAGCAGCAACCGGGACAGGTTCATAGATACGCAGTATTTT. The full variable domain, in which reference TRBV7-2 and TRBJ2-3 provide the parts outside the CDR3, is GAGVSQSPSNKVTEKGKDVELRCDPISGHTALYWYRQSLGQGLEFLIYFQGNSAPDKSGLPSDRFSAERTGGSVSTLTIQRTQQEDSAVYLCASSNRDRFIDTQYFGPGTRLTVL.